Listed below are T cell receptor beta chains from one sample, sequenced in a study of T cell responses to AZD1222 COVID-19 vaccine. Some clones are missing from TCRdb's copy, which holds only in-frame ones; the method was immunoSEQ multiplex PCR. Of around 150,000 clones detected, 92% appear once; the ten largest clones hold approximately 3.3%. The sequencing here drew on peripheral blood, taken 28 days after the second AZD1222 dose. The receptors were sampled from an adult who received the AZD1222 COVID-19 vaccine. Both conserved end residues are part of each CDR3. D genes are given only for firm matches. The size of a clone is reported for some rows only, either as once, few or many, or as a class for expanded clones.

clone size: -; V gene: TRBV11-3; J gene: TRBJ2-3; D gene: -; CDR3 DNA: TGTGCCAGCAGCTTACGACTGGGACGGCCAGATACGCAGTATTTT; CDR3 protein: CASSLRLGRPDTQYF
clone size: -; V gene: TRBV30; J gene: TRBJ1-1; D gene: -; CDR3 DNA: TGTGCCTGCAGGGTGAACACTGAAGCTTTCTTT; CDR3 protein: CACRVNTEAFF
clone size: once; V gene: TRBV5-1; J gene: TRBJ2-3; D gene: TRBD2; CDR3 DNA: TGCGCCAGCAGCACTATAGCGGGAAGCACAGATACGCAGTATTTT; CDR3 protein: CASSTIAGSTDTQYF
clone size: -; V gene: TRBV7-8; J gene: TRBJ1-5; D gene: -; CDR3 DNA: TGTGCCAGCAGCCAGGTGTCCCAAGATCAGCCCCAGCATTTT; CDR3 protein: CASSQVSQDQPQHF
clone size: -; V gene: TRBV4-3; J gene: TRBJ1-4; D gene: TRBD1; CDR3 DNA: TGCGCCAGCAGCCAAACCTCGACAGGGCTTAATGAAAAACTGTTTTTT; CDR3 protein: CASSQTSTGLNEKLFF
clone size: -; V gene: TRBV5-1; J gene: TRBJ2-4; D gene: -; CDR3 DNA: TGCGCCAGCAGCATGACAGCAACCCCCGAAAACATTCAGTACTTC; CDR3 protein: CASSMTATPENIQYF
clone size: -; V gene: TRBV7-9; J gene: TRBJ1-4; D gene: -; CDR3 DNA: TGTGCCAGCAGAAGATCAGCAACTAATGAAAAACTGTTTTTT; CDR3 protein: CASRRSATNEKLFF
clone size: -; V gene: TRBV7-2; J gene: TRBJ2-7; D gene: TRBD2; CDR3 DNA: TGTGCCAGCAGCTTGGGGCGGGAGACCGGCGAGCAGTACTTC; CDR3 protein: CASSLGRETGEQYF
clone size: -; V gene: TRBV7-2; J gene: TRBJ1-2; D gene: -; CDR3 DNA: TGTGCCAGCAGCACGCCAATCGTTAACACCCCGCTCCTCTTCGGCTACACCTTC; CDR3 protein: CASSTPIVNTPLLFGYTF
clone size: once; V gene: TRBV15; J gene: TRBJ2-2; D gene: -; CDR3 DNA: TGTGCCACCAGCAGAGATCTAGGGGTCCCCGGGGAGCTGTTTTTT; CDR3 protein: CATSRDLGVPGELFF
clone size: -; V gene: TRBV9; J gene: TRBJ1-2; D gene: -; CDR3 DNA: TGTGCCAGCAGCGTAGGAATTTTCTGGGTTGGAGAGGGGAATGGCTACACCTTC; CDR3 protein: CASSVGIFWVGEGNGYTF
clone size: few; V gene: TRBV5-1; J gene: TRBJ2-4; D gene: -; CDR3 DNA: TGCGCCAGCAGCTCAACAGGGCCCAGGGACATTCAGTACTTC; CDR3 protein: CASSSTGPRDIQYF
clone size: -; V gene: TRBV7-3; J gene: TRBJ2-5; D gene: TRBD1; CDR3 DNA: TGTGCCAGCAGCCTCAGACAGGGATGGCAAGAGACCCAGTACTTC; CDR3 protein: CASSLRQGWQETQYF
clone size: -; V gene: TRBV3-1/TRBV3-2; J gene: TRBJ1-2; D gene: -; CDR3 DNA: TGTGCCAGCAGCCAAGATTCAGCGGGCGCAGGCTATGGCTACACCTTC; CDR3 protein: CASSQDSAGAGYGYTF
clone size: once; V gene: TRBV7-3; J gene: TRBJ2-3; D gene: TRBD1; CDR3 DNA: TGTGCCAGCAGCCTGACAGGGCTCGGCACAGATACGCAGTATTTT; CDR3 protein: CASSLTGLGTDTQYF
clone size: -; V gene: TRBV5-1; J gene: TRBJ2-7; D gene: TRBD1; CDR3 DNA: TGCGCCAGCAGCTCTAGACAGGGGGCCTACGAGCAGTACTTC; CDR3 protein: CASSSRQGAYEQYF
clone size: -; V gene: TRBV9; J gene: TRBJ2-5; D gene: -; CDR3 DNA: TGTGCCAGCAGCGGCGGGACGGCGGCCCAAGAGACCCAGTACTTC; CDR3 protein: CASSGGTAAQETQYF
clone size: -; V gene: TRBV10-3; J gene: TRBJ1-4; D gene: -; CDR3 DNA: TGTGCCATCAAGGGGGCAACTAATGAAAAACTGTTTTTT; CDR3 protein: CAIKGATNEKLFF
clone size: -; V gene: TRBV5-1; J gene: TRBJ2-3; D gene: -; CDR3 DNA: TGCGCCAGCAGCTACCCAGGAGGCACAGATACGCAGTATTTT; CDR3 protein: CASSYPGGTDTQYF
clone size: -; V gene: TRBV6-5; J gene: TRBJ1-1; D gene: -; CDR3 DNA: TGTGCCAGCCTTCGCGGGGGTTACAACACTGAAGCTTTCTTT; CDR3 protein: CASLRGGYNTEAFF
clone size: -; V gene: TRBV12-3/TRBV12-4; J gene: TRBJ1-6; D gene: -; CDR3 DNA: TGTGCCAGCAGTTTGGCCCTCTCGGCCCTCCACTTT; CDR3 protein: CASSLALSALHF
clone size: -; V gene: TRBV5-1; J gene: TRBJ1-3; D gene: -; CDR3 DNA: TGCGCCAGCAGCCGAGGACAGACCTCTGGAAACACCATATATTTT; CDR3 protein: CASSRGQTSGNTIYF
clone size: -; V gene: TRBV27; J gene: TRBJ1-1; D gene: -; CDR3 DNA: TGTGCCAGCAGATTAGCTTTGTCGGCCCCCACTGAAGCTTTCTTT; CDR3 protein: CASRLALSAPTEAFF
clone size: -; V gene: TRBV5-4; J gene: TRBJ1-1; D gene: -; CDR3 DNA: TGTGCCAGCAGCTTGAGTGGGTATTCGGACACTGAAGCTTTCTTT; CDR3 protein: CASSLSGYSDTEAFF